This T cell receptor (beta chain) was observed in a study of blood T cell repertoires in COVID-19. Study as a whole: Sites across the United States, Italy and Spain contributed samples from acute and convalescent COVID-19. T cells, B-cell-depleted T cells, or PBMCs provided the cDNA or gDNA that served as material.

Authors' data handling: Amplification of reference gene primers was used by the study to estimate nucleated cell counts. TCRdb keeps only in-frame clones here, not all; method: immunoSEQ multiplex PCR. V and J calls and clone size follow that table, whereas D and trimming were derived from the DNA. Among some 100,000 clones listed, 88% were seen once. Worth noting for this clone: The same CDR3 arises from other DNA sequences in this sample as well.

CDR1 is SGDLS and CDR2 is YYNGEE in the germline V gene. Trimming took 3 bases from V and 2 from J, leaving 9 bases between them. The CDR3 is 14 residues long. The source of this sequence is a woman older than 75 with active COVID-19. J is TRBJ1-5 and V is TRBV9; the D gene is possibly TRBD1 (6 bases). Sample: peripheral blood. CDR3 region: CASSAQGGNQPQHF. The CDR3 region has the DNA TGTGCCAGCAGCGCACAGGGTGGCAATCAGCCCCAGCATTTT.